This is a list of T cell receptor beta chains from one sample in a study of CD8+CD57+ T cells in acquired aplastic anemia. Each CDR3 protein is one row after TCRdb ran MiXCR on the reads. The data contain roughly 200,000 distinct CDR3 sequences, approximately 60% of them singletons. What was sequenced was sorted CD4+, CD8+, or CD8+CD57+ T cells (not recorded which) from PBMCs. These receptors were collected from a human donor with aplastic anemia. CDR3s include the opening cysteine and the closing phenylalanine or tryptophan. The D gene is left open where the match is weak. Size is omitted from some rows. Given values are once, few, many or a class for expanded clones.

D gene	clone size	V gene	J gene	CDR3 length	CDR3 DNA	CDR3 protein
TRBD2	once	TRBV2	TRBJ2-1	14	TGTGCCATCAGACTAGCGGGGACCTACAATGAGCAGTTCTTC	CAIRLAGTYNEQFF
TRBD1	NA	TRBV5-6	TRBJ2-5	17	TGTGCCAGCAGCGCCCCGGGACAGGGGTTTGACCAAGAGACCCAGTACTTC	CASSAPGQGFDQETQYF
NA	NA	TRBV20-1	TRBJ2-5	15	TGCAGTGCCAGTGTTCTTACAGGGAGGGAAGAGACCCAGTACTTC	CSASVLTGREETQYF
NA	NA	TRBV10-3	TRBJ2-7	13	TGTGCCATCAGTGATACCGCACCCTACGAGCAGTACTTC	CAISDTAPYEQYF
TRBD1	NA	TRBV5-1	TRBJ2-7	15	TGCGCCAGCAGCTTGTCAGGGCAGGGGGCGAACGAGCAGTACTTC	CASSLSGQGANEQYF
NA	NA	TRBV20-1	TRBJ1-2	15	TGCAGTGCTAGGACATTATTGGAGGGTAACTATGGCTACACCTTC	CSARTLLEGNYGYTF
NA	few	TRBV7-2	TRBJ2-1	14	TGTGCCAGCAGCGCGGGGTTCACCTACAATGAGCAGTTCTTC	CASSAGFTYNEQFF
TRBD1	NA	TRBV7-6	TRBJ2-1	18	TGTGCCAGCAGCTTAGCCGATTCGACAGGGCAACATCTGAATGAGCAGTTCTTC	CASSLADSTGQHLNEQFF
TRBD1	few	TRBV2	TRBJ1-1	15	TGTGCCAGCAGCGCCAGGCGCGGACAGGGGTCTGAAGCTTTCTTT	CASSARRGQGSEAFF
TRBD1	NA	TRBV2	TRBJ2-1	15	TGTGCCAGCACCTCCGGGACAGGGGCATTCAATGAGCAGTTCTTC	CASTSGTGAFNEQFF
NA	NA	TRBV7-4	TRBJ1-2	12	TGTGCCAGCAGAGGGACCGTTGGAGGCTACACCTTC	CASRGTVGGYTF
NA	NA	TRBV20-1	TRBJ2-1	13	TGCAGTGCTCCCCAAGGGGGGGAGCTTGAGCAGTTCTTC	CSAPQGGELEQFF
TRBD2	many	TRBV19	TRBJ2-5	16	TGTGCCAGTAGCGATACCCTGGGGGGGGAACAAGAGACCCAGTACTTC	CASSDTLGGEQETQYF
NA	many	TRBV19	TRBJ1-1	14	TGTGCCAGTACCCAAGACACGCCGAACACTGAAGCTTTCTTT	CASTQDTPNTEAFF
NA	NA	TRBV29-1	TRBJ1-1	13	TGCAGCGTTGCTGACAGCGTGAACACTGAAGCTTTCTTT	CSVADSVNTEAFF
NA	many	TRBV5-1	TRBJ1-6	14	TGCGCCAGCAGCTTCAGGGAACCTAATTCACCCCTCCACTTT	CASSFREPNSPLHF
NA	NA	TRBV19	TRBJ1-6	14	TGTGCCAGCTCGAGGAGGATCCCCAATTCACCCCTCCACTTT	CASSRRIPNSPLHF
TRBD2	few	TRBV24-1	TRBJ2-5	15	TGTGCCACCAGTGACCCTAGCGGGAGTGGGGAGACCCAGTACTTC	CATSDPSGSGETQYF
NA	few	TRBV5-1	TRBJ2-7	13	TGCGCCAGCAGCTTGGTGGGCAACTACGAGCAGTACTTC	CASSLVGNYEQYF
NA	few	TRBV7-8	TRBJ2-7	15	TGTGCCAGCAGCTTTTCAGGGTTTGCGGCCTACGAGCAGTACTTC	CASSFSGFAAYEQYF
NA	few	TRBV20-1	TRBJ2-3	12	TGCAGTGCTAGGCGGGGCACAGATACGCAGTATTTT	CSARRGTDTQYF
TRBD1	NA	TRBV5-1	TRBJ2-1	15	TGCGCCAGCAGCTCGGGACAGGTCTCCTACAATGAGCAGTTCTTC	CASSSGQVSYNEQFF
TRBD1	NA	TRBV2	TRBJ1-1	16	TGTGCCAGCAGCCCAGGGACAGCCCAGTATTTACCTGAAGCTTTCTTT	CASSPGTAQYLPEAFF
NA	NA	TRBV2	TRBJ1-6	13	TGTGCCAGCAGTGAACAACAAGGGTCACCCCTCCACTTT	CASSEQQGSPLHF
NA	few	TRBV2	TRBJ2-2	17	TGTGCCAGCAGTGACCCAGGGCCGGAGAGAATCGCCGGGGAGCTGTTTTTT	CASSDPGPERIAGELFF
NA	NA	TRBV14	TRBJ2-1	12	TGTGCCAGCAGCCATCTCCGGAATGAGCAGTTCTTC	CASSHLRNEQFF
NA	NA	TRBV5-1	TRBJ2-7	15	TGCGCCAGCAGCGTGGAGTCAGGGGGGGCCTACGAGCAGTACTTC	CASSVESGGAYEQYF
NA	NA	TRBV7-7	TRBJ1-1	13	TGTGCTAGCAGCCTCAAACCGGGACTTGAAGCTTTCTTT	CASSLKPGLEAFF
NA	NA	TRBV5-1	TRBJ2-2	16	TGCGCCAGCAGCCTAGGGACACTCGCGAACACCGGGGAGCTGTTTTTT	CASSLGTLANTGELFF
TRBD2	NA	TRBV9	TRBJ2-2	15	TGTGCCAGCAGCCCCCGGGAGCGGGGGGCCGGGGAGCTGTTTTTT	CASSPRERGAGELFF
TRBD1	NA	TRBV12-3/TRBV12-4	TRBJ1-1	15	TGTGCCAGCAGACACAGGGGGCTTATGAACACTGAAGCTTTCTTT	CASRHRGLMNTEAFF
NA	NA	TRBV10-1	TRBJ2-5	15	TGCGCCAGCAGCGGGGGCAGAACCGGGCGGGAGACTCAGTACTTC	CASSGGRTGRETQYF
NA	NA	TRBV20-1	TRBJ2-1	13	TGCAGTGCTAGACGGCCCCTTGTGGATGAGCAGTTCTTC	CSARRPLVDEQFF
NA	NA	TRBV19	TRBJ2-5	15	TGTGCCAGTACCACAATGGGGGGCGTACCAGAGACCCAGTACTTC	CASTTMGGVPETQYF
TRBD1	NA	TRBV29-1	TRBJ2-1	15	TGCAGCGTTTTGCCCGGACAGGGGATCTACAGTGAGCAGTTCTTC	CSVLPGQGIYSEQFF
NA	NA	TRBV20-1	TRBJ1-5	18	TGCAGTGCTAGAGGGTGGGACAAAGGGGGATCAAGCAATCAGCCCCAGCATTTT	CSARGWDKGGSSNQPQHF
NA	once	TRBV7-9	TRBJ1-2	15	TGTGCCAGCAGCTTAATAGGCGGAGATGATAGCGGCTACACCTTC	CASSLIGGDDSGYTF
TRBD1	NA	TRBV12-3/TRBV12-4	TRBJ1-4	14	TGTGCCAGCAGTGGGACAGGGGGCAATGAAAAACTGTTTTTT	CASSGTGGNEKLFF
NA	NA	TRBV9	TRBJ1-5	15	TGTGCCAGCAGCGTAGATGAAGGGGCGATAGATACGCAGCATTTT	CASSVDEGAIDTQHF
NA	NA	TRBV20-1	TRBJ2-7	13	TGCAGTGCTAGAGATTTAGAGTTTCGGGAGCAGTACTTC	CSARDLEFREQYF
TRBD2	NA	TRBV9	TRBJ2-1	15	TGTGCCAGCAGTTCGACTAGCGGGAGTATTTATGAGCAGTTCTTC	CASSSTSGSIYEQFF
NA	NA	TRBV25-1	TRBJ2-3	15	TGTGCCAGCAGTGAATTCAGGGGAGGCACAGATACGCAGTATTTT	CASSEFRGGTDTQYF
NA	NA	TRBV6-1	TRBJ1-1	12	TGTGCCAGCAAACAGGATTTCACTGAAGCTTTCTTT	CASKQDFTEAFF
NA	NA	TRBV2	TRBJ1-2	14	TGTGCCAGCAGTGAGGCAGGGGCCCTGGATGGCTACACCTTC	CASSEAGALDGYTF
NA	NA	TRBV7-9	TRBJ2-1	12	TGTGCCAGCAGCTTAGGCGGCAATGAGCAGTTATTC	CASSLGGNEQLF
TRBD2	NA	TRBV2	TRBJ2-1	17	TGTGCCAGCCGACCCTTCCCGACGGCTAGCGGTTACAATGAGCAGTTCTTC	CASRPFPTASGYNEQFF
NA	NA	TRBV6-1	TRBJ1-5	12	TGTGCCAGCAGTGAGGGACTAGTCTACGAGCATTTT	CASSEGLVYEHF
NA	NA	TRBV29-1	TRBJ2-3	13	TGCAGCGGGTTCGGGGGCGCGACAGATACGCAGTATTTT	CSGFGGATDTQYF
TRBD2	NA	TRBV5-1	TRBJ2-1	17	TGCGCCAGCAGCTTGGAAGACCCGGGAGGACACGGTAATGAGCAGTTCTTC	CASSLEDPGGHGNEQFF
NA	NA	TRBV7-3	TRBJ1-6	14	TGTGCCAGCAGCGCCGGACAGACCAATTCACCCCTCCACTTT	CASSAGQTNSPLHF